This TCR beta chain was identified during a study of early T cells in non-severe SARS-CoV-2 infection. Study at large: The sequenced material was bulk RNA from unsorted whole blood, and its chains were unpaired. Points from the study as a whole: Database matching using VDJdb favored anti-spike CD8 responses, with private and CD4 specificities left missing.

The library protocol tagged individual cDNA molecules with unique molecular identifiers. A single record per CDR3 protein comes from TCRdb applying MiXCR to the 5' RACE reads. The table includes 85,000 to 90,000 distinct CDR3 sequences, roughly 14% detected once. As concerns this clonotype: The antigen is undetermined.

V shed 1 base and J shed 3 bases, with 11 bases lying between them. Germline CDR1 DFQATT, CDR2 SNEGSKA (reference sequence). The CDR3 extends over 14 amino acids. This TCR came from an adult who was a healthcare worker with PCR-confirmed SARS-CoV-2 infection or an uninfected control (not recorded which). The sample comprised whole blood. The chain uses TRBV20-1 and TRBJ2-3; a possible D gene is TRBD2 (6 bases). The CDR3 coding sequence is TGCAGTGCTAGAGTTGCGGGGAGGACAGATACGCAGTATTTT. Amino acid sequence: CSARVAGRTDTQYF.